The sequence of this T cell receptor beta chain was determined in a study of Graves' ophthalmopathy and Graves' hyperthyroidism. Between the trimmed V and J ends, which lost 2 bases and 3 bases, there was a span of 13 bases. The CDR3 totals 15 residues. The TCR beta CDR3 regions underwent amplification from RNA transcripts. The authors performed first-round RT-PCR with HTBI primers and then a second-round multiplex PCR. TCRdb reanalysed the multiplex PCR reads using MiXCR and keeps one entry per CDR3 protein. The table records under 350,000 distinct CDR3 sequences, 17% of them present only once. This clonotype was seen repeatedly, ten times or more. Exclusion criteria comprised other autoimmune diseases, uncontrolled infections, pregnancy or lactation in patients.

Sequencing input: peripheral blood. The source is an adult man with Graves' ophthalmopathy. The V and J genes are TRBV12-3 or TRBV12-4 and TRBJ1-2; D is unresolved. The CDR3 nucleotides are TGTGCCAGCAGTTTAATTTCCGGCGCTGACTATGGCTACACCTTC. It translates to CASSLISGADYGYTF.